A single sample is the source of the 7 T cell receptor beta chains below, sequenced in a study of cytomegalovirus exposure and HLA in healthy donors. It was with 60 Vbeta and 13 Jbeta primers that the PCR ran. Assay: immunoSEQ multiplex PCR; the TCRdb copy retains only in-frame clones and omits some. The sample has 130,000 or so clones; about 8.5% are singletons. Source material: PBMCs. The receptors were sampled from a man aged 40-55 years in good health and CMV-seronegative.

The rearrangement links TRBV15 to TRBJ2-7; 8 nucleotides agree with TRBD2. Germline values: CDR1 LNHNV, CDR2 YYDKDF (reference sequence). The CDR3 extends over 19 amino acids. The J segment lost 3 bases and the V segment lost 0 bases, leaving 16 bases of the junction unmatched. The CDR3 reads CATSRDVVRGARGLYEQYF. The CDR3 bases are TGTGCCACCAGCAGAGATGTGGTGCGGGGGGCCCGGGGGCTCTACGAGCAGTACTTC.

DNA for the CDR3: TGTGCCTCTACACCGGGACAGGGGGCGGGTGGCTACACCTTC. It yields the protein CASTPGQGAGGYTF. V and J are TRBV30 and TRBJ1-2, with 12 nucleotides matching TRBD1. This CDR3 contains 14 residues. The junction had 10 bases not matched to a gene; V was cut back by 7 bases and J by 7 bases. Germline CDR1 is GTSNPN and CDR2 is SVGIG (reference sequence).

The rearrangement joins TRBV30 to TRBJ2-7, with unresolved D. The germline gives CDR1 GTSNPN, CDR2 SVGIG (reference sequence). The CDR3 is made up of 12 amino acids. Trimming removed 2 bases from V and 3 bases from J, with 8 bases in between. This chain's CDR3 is CAWSQADYEQYF. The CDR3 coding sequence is TGTGCCTGGAGTCAGGCCGACTACGAGCAGTACTTC. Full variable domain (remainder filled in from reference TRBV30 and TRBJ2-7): SQTIHQWPATLVQPVGSPLSLECTVEGTSNPNLYWYRQAAGRGLQLLFYSVGIGQISSEVPQNLSASRPQDRQFILSSKKLLLSDSGFYLCAWSQADYEQYFGPGTRLTVT.

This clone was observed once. This CDR3 reads CASTLTAYSNQPQHF. CDR3 sequence (DNA): TGTGCCAGTACCTTGACAGCCTATAGCAATCAGCCCCAGCATTTT. The chain joins TRBV19 to TRBJ1-5; D might be TRBD1 (5 bases). Germline lookup yields CDR1 LNHDA and CDR2 SQIVND (reference sequence). The CDR3 loop spans 15 amino acids. Trimming cost V 7 bases and J 0 bases, with 13 bases left between them.

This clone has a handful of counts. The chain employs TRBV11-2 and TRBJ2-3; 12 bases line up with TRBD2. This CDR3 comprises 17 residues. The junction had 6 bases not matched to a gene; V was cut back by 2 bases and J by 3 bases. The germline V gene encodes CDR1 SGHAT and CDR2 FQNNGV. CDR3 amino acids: CASSLPLAGGVTDTQYF. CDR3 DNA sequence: TGTGCCAGCAGCTTACCCCTAGCGGGGGGGGTAACAGATACGCAGTATTTT.

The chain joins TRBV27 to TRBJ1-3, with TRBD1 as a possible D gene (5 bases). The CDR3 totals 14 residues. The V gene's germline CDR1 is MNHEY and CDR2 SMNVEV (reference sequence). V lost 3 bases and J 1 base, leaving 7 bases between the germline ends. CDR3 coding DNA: TGTGCCAGCAGTTTCCGGGGGTCTGGAAACACCATATATTTT. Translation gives CASSFRGSGNTIYF.

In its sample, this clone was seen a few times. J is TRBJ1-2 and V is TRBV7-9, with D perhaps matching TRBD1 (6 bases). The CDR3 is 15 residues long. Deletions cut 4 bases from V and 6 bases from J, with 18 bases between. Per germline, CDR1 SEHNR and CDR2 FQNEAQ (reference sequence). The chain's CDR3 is CASSSGADWVDGYTF. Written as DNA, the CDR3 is TGTGCCAGCAGCTCAGGGGCGGATTGGGTCGATGGCTACACCTTC.